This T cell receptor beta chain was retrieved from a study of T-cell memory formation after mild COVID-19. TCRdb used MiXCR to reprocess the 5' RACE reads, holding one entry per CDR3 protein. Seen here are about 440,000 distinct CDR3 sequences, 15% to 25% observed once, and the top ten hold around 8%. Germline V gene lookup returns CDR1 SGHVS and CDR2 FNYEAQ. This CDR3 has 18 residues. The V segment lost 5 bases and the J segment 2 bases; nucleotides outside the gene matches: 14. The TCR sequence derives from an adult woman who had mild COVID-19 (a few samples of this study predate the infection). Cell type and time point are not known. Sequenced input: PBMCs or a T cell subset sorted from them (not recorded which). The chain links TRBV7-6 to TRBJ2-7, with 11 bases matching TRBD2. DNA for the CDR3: TGTGCCAGCAGCCCACAAGGGGGGACTAGCGGCGATACCTACGAGCAGTACTTC. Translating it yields CASSPQGGTSGDTYEQYF. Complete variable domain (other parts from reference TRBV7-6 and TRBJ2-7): GAGVSQSPRYKVTKRGQDVALRCDPISGHVSLYWYRQALGQGPEFLTYFNYEAQQDKSGLPNDRFSAERPEGSISTLTIQRTEQRDSAMYRCASSPQGGTSGDTYEQYFGPGTRLTVT.